This TCR beta chain was found in a study of blood T cell repertoires in COVID-19 (dated by TCRdb to about 2020). For the wider study: Collaborator samples came from the United States, Italy and Spain and covered acute and convalescent phases of COVID-19. The material from the prospective study consisted of cDNA or gDNA derived from T cells, B-cell-depleted T cells, or PBMCs. Deeply sampled blood TCRbeta repertoires from subjects exposed to, actively infected with, or recovered from COVID-19 were included in the dataset. A freely available public database, intended as a resource for researchers studying the immune response to SARS-CoV-2, is where the repertoires were released. Samples were obtained from the ongoing ImmuneRACE study (first 160 participants) and from some 1,200 subjects provided by 6 global collaborators. The sample metadata nearly always contained a de-identified subject ID, COVID-19 status, age in years and sex. Where available, HLA class I and class II types were obtained from metadata supplied by the sample provider rather than from assay-based typing. The full study reports these points: How much clinical and demographic metadata was included differed by source and by participant, and the metadata was provided uncurated.

The immunoSEQ Assay, a bias-controlled multiplex PCR, was used to amplify TCRbeta CDR3 regions from genomic DNA. The authors' pipeline ran thus. Within the assay, amplification of reference gene primers was used to estimate how many nucleated cells each sample contained. Sequence reads were collapsed and filtered to measure the absolute abundance of every unique TCRbeta CDR3 rearrangement. For each sample, productive Simpson clonality was calculated as the square root of Simpson's diversity index over productive rearrangements. TCRdb holds this immuneACCESS table with in-frame rearrangements only. Some clones are missing; in checked studies, unresolved V genes explain under half, and the rest has no known cause. V and J calls and clone size are as listed in that table; D and trimming were resolved from the DNA. For this sample there are roughly 250,000 clones; around 88% appear just once. The top ten clones comprise more than 1% of the sample.

Participants in the prospective study were aged about 18 to 95 years, lived in approximately 26 United States geographic areas, and enrolled through a virtual design. To assign participants to cohorts, the prospective study relied on clinical history that participants themselves reported in a screening survey and a study questionnaire. Mobile phlebotomists in the prospective study collected whole blood, serum and a nasopharyngeal or oropharyngeal swab from every participant. Additional blood draws and questionnaires over a 2-month period could optionally be provided by prospective study participants. Blood samples from the prospective study were shipped frozen or at room temperature prior to DNA extraction. The CDR3 starts with the cysteine, ends with the phenylalanine, and has 14 residues. Only the CDR3 DNA stays, 42 bases, in frame from base 1. CDR1 and CDR2, per the germline V gene, are ENHRY and SYGVKD. V is shortened by 3 bases, J by 4 bases, and the region joining them spans 12 bases.

This clone was recorded a few times. Its cognate antigen has yet to be identified. No much larger clone is present one base from it, and per-base qualities are unavailable. Sequenced material: PBMCs or T cells enriched from blood (not recorded which). The chain uses TRBV10-3 and TRBJ1-1, with TRBD1 as a weak D call on 5 bases. This receptor was obtained from a woman aged 40-49 years with acute COVID-19. The CDR3 protein sequence reads: CAISDRQGITEAFF. The DNA sequence is given as TGTGCCATCAGTGATCGGCAGGGTATCACTGAAGCTTTCTTT.